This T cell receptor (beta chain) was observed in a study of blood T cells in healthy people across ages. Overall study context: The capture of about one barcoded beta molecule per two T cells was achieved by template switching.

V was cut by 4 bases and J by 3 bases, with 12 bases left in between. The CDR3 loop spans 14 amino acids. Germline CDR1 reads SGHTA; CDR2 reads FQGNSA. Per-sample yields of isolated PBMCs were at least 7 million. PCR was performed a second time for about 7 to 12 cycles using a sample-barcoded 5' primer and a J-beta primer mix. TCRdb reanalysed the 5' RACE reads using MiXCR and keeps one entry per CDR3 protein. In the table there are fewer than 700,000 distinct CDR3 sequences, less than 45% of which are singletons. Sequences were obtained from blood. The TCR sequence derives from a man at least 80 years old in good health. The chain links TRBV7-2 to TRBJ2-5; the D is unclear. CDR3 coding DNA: TGTGCCAGCAGCTCCTCCTCCATTAAAGAGACCCAGTACTTC. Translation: CASSSSSIKETQYF.